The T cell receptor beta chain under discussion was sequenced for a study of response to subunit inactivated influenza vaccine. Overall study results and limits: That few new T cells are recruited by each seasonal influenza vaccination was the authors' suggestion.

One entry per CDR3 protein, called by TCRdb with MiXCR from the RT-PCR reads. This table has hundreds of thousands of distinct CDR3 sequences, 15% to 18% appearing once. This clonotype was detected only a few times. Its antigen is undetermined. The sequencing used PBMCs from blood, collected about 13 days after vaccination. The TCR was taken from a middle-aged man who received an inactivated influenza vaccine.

The CDR3 DNA is TGTGCCAGCAGCCAGCAATCCGTTGCCTATGGCTACACCTTC. Translating it yields CASSQQSVAYGYTF. The chain joins TRBV3-1 to TRBJ1-2; the D is unclear. Trimming shortened V by 3 bases and J by 4 bases, and 12 bases separated the two germline ends. Germline CDR1 LGHDT, CDR2 YNNKEL (reference sequence). The CDR3 contains 14 residues.